The present entry profiles one T cell receptor beta chain with its context. Its antigen is not known. Germline CDR1 and CDR2: MNHNS and SASEGT. Trimming pared 8 bases from V and 0 bases from J, leaving 12 bases between. The CDR3 runs 14 residues. The data are from a study of cytomegalovirus exposure and HLA in healthy donors. Regarding the study as a whole: Later analysis suggested most CMV-associated TCR beta chains were HLA-restricted. Among the most significant clusters, several appeared linked to common viral pathogens in a later analysis. Across donors, sequencing depth was assumed by presence/absence analyses to be roughly uniform.

The study ran its PCR with 60 Vbeta and 13 Jbeta primers. Here immunoSEQ multiplex PCR was the method, and the copy in TCRdb shows in-frame clones only, minus some. The data hold roughly 180,000 clones, with 85% observed a single time. This receptor was taken from a boy aged 2 to 10 in good health and CMV-seronegative. The genes are TRBV6-1 and TRBJ2-3; D is unresolved. Sample: PBMCs. This chain's CDR3 is CASPASRSTDTQYF. Here the CDR3 DNA reads TGTGCCAGCCCAGCATCTAGAAGCACAGATACGCAGTATTTT.